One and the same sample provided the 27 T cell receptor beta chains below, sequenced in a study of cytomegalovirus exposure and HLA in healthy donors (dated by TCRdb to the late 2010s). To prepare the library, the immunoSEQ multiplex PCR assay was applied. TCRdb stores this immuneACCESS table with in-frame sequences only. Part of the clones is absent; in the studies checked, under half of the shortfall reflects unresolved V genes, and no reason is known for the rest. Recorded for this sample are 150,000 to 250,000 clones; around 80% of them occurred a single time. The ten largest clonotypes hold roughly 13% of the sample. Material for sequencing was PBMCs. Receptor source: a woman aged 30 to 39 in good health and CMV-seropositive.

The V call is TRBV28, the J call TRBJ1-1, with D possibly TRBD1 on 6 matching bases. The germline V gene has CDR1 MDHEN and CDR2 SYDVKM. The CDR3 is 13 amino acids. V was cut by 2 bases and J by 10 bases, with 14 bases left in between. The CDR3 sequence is CASSLLQGLGAFF. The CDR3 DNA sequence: TGTGCCAGCAGTTTACTACAGGGATTGGGAGCTTTCTTT.

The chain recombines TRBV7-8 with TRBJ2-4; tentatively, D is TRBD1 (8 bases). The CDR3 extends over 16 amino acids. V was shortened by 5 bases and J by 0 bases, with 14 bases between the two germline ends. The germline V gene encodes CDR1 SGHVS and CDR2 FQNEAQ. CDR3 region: CASSTGGVRAKNIQYF. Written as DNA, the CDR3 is TGTGCCAGCAGCACAGGGGGGGTACGAGCCAAAAACATTCAGTACTTC.

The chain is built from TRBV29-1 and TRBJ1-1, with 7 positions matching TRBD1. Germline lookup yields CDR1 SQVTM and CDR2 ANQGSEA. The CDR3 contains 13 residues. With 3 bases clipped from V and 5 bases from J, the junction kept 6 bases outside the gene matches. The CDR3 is CSVEVQGGTEAFF. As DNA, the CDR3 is TGCAGCGTTGAGGTTCAGGGGGGTACTGAAGCTTTCTTT.

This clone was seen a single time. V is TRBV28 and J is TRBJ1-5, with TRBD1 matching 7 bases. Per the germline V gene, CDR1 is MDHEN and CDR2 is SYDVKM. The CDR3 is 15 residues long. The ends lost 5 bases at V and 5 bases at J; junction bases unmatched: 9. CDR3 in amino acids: CASSPAPGQDQPQHF. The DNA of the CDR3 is TGTGCCAGCAGTCCAGCCCCCGGACAGGATCAGCCCCAGCATTTT.

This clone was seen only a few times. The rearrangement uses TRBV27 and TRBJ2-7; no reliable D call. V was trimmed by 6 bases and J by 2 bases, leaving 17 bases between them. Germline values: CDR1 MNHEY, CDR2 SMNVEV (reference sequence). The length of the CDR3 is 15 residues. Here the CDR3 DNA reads TGTGCCAGCAGAGTCCCAGGTGCTAACCCCTACGAGCAGTACTTC. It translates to CASRVPGANPYEQYF.

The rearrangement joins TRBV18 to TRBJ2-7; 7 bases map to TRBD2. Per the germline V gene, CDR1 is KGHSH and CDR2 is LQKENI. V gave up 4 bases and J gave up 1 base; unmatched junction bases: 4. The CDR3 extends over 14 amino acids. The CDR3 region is CASSQAGNSYEQYF. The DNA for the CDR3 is TGTGCCAGCTCACAAGCGGGGAATTCCTACGAGCAGTACTTC.

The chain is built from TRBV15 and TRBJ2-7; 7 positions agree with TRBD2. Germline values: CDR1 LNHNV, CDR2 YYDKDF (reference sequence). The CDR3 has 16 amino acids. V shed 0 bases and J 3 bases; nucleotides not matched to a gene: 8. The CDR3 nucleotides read TGTGCCACCAGCAGAGATCTTAGGGGCGGGAGCTACGAGCAGTACTTC. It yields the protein CATSRDLRGGSYEQYF.

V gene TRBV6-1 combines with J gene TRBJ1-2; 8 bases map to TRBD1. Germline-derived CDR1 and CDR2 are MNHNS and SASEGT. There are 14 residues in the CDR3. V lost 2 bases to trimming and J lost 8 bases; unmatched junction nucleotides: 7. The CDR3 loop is CASSESQGAWGYTF. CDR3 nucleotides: TGTGCCAGCAGTGAATCGCAGGGGGCATGGGGCTACACCTTC.

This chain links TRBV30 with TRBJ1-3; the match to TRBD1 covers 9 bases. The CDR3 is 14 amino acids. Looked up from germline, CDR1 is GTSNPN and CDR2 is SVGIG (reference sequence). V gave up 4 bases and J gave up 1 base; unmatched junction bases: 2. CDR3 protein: CAWTQGASGNTIYF. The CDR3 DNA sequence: TGTGCCTGGACACAGGGGGCATCTGGAAACACCATATATTTT. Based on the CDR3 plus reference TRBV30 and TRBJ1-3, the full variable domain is SQTIHQWPATLVQPVGSPLSLECTVEGTSNPNLYWYRQAAGRGLQLLFYSVGIGQISSEVPQNLSASRPQDRQFILSSKKLLLSDSGFYLCAWTQGASGNTIYFGEGSWLTVV.

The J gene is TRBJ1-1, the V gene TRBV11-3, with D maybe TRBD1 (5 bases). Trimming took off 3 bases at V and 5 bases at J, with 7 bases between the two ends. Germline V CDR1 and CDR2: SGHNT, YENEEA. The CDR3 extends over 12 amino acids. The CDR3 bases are TGTGCCAGCAGCTTTGGGGCGACTGAAGCTTTCTTT. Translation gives CASSFGATEAFF.

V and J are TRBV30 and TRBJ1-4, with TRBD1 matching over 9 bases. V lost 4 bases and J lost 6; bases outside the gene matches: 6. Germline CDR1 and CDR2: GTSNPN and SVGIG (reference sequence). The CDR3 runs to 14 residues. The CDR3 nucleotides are TGTGCCTGGACAACCGGGACAGGGCATGAAAAACTGTTTTTT. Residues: CAWTTGTGHEKLFF.

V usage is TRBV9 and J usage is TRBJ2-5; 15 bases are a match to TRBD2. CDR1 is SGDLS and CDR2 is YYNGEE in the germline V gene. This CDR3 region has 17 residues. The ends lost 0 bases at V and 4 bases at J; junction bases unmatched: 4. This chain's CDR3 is CASSVDKGLAGGETQYF. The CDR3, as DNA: TGTGCCAGCAGCGTAGACAAGGGACTAGCGGGAGGAGAGACCCAGTACTTC.

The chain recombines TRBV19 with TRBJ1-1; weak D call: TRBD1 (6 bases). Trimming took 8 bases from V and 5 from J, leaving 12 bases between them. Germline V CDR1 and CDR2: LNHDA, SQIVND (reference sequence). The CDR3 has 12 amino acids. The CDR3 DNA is TGTGCCAGTGGAAGCCAGGGGACTGAAGCTTTCTTT. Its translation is CASGSQGTEAFF.

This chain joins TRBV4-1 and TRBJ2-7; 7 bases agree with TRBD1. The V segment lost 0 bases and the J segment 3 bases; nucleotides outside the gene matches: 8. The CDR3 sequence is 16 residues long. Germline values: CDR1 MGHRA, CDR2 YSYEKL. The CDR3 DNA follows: TGCGCCAGCAGCCAAGATCTTGGGACAGCCCGCTACGAGCAGTACTTC. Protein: CASSQDLGTARYEQYF.

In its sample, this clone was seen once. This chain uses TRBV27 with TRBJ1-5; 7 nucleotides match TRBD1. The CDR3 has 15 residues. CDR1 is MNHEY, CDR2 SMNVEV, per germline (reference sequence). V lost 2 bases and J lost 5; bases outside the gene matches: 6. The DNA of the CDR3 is TGTGCCAGCAGTTTACTAGGGGGCTCCGATCAGCCCCAGCATTTT. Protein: CASSLLGGSDQPQHF.

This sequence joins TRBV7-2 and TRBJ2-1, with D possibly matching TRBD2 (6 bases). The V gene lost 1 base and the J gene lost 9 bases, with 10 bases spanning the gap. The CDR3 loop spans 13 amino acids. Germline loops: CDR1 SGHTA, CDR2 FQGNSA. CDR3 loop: CASSLDGGVEQFF. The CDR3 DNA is TGTGCCAGCAGCTTAGACGGGGGAGTTGAGCAGTTCTTC.

The CDR3 loop is CSASLLYEQYF. Here the CDR3 DNA reads TGCAGTGCCTCTCTTCTCTACGAGCAGTACTTC. V usage is TRBV20-1 and J usage is TRBJ2-7; no firm D call. Germline CDR1 DFQATT, CDR2 SNEGSKA (reference sequence). V was shortened by 6 bases and J by 3 bases, with 9 bases between the two germline ends. The CDR3 is made up of 11 amino acids.

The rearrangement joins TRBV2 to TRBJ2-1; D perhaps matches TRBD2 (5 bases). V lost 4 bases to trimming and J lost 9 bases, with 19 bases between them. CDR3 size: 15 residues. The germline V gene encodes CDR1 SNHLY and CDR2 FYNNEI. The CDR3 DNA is TGTGCCAGCAGTGTGGGAATAGCGAGCGCTTTTGAGCAGTTCTTC. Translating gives CASSVGIASAFEQFF.

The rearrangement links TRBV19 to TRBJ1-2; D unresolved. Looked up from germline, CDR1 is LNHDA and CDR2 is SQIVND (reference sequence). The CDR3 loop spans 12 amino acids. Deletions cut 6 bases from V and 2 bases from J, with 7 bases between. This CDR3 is CASRSQNYGYTF. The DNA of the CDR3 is TGTGCCAGTAGGTCCCAGAACTATGGCTACACCTTC.

The CDR3 region has the DNA TGTGCCAGTTCGAAGGGACACATGAACACTGAAGCTTTCTTT. Amino acids: CASSKGHMNTEAFF. The chain combines TRBV7-9 with TRBJ1-1, with a weak D call TRBD1 (6 bases). Per germline, CDR1 SEHNR and CDR2 FQNEAQ (reference sequence). Between the trimmed V and J ends, which lost 9 bases and 0 bases, there was a span of 14 bases. The CDR3 spans 14 residues.

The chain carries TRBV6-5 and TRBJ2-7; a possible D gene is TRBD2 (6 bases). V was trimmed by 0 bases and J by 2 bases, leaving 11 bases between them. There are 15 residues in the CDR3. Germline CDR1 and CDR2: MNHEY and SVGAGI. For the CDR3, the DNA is TGTGCCAGCAGTTACTCGAGAGCGGGCACCTACGAGCAGTACTTC. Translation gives CASSYSRAGTYEQYF.

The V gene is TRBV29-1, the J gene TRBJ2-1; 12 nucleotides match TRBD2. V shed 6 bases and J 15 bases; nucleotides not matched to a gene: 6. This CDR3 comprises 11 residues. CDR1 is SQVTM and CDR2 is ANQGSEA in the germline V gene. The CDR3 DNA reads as TGCAGCGTGCGACTAGCGGGAGTCACGTTCTTC. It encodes CSVRLAGVTFF.

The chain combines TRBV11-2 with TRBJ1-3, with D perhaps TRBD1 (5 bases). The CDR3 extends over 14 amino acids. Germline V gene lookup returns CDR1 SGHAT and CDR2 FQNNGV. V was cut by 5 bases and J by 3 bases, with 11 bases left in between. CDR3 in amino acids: CASSLSGYGNTIYF. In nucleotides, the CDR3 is TGTGCCAGCAGCCTCTCAGGGTATGGAAACACCATATATTTT.

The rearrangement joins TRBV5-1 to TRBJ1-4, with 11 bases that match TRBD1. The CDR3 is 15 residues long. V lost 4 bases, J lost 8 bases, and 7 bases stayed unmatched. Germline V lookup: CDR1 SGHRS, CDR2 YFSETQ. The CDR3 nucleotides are TGCGCCAGCAGCCTCATGGGACAGGGGGGAGAAAAACTGTTTTTT. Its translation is CASSLMGQGGEKLFF.

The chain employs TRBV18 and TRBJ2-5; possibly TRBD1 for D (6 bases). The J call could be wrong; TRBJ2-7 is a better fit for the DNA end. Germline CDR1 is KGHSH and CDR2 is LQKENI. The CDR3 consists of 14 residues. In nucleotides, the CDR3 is TGTGCCAGCTCACCAGTAGGGGGCTCCTACGAGCAGTACTTC. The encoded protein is CASSPVGGSYEQYF.

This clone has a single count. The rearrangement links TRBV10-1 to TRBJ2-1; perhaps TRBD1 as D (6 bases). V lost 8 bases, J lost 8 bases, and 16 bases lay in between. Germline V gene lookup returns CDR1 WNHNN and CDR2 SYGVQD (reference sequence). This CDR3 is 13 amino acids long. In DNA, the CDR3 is TGCGCCAGCGGAGCGGCCAGGGGCCATGAGCAGTTCTTC. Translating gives CASGAARGHEQFF.

CDR3 protein: CASTQGPTYEQYF. The CDR3, as DNA: TGTGCCAGCACACAGGGGCCGACCTACGAGCAGTACTTC. The chain has TRBV5-6 and TRBJ2-7, with 7 bases identical to TRBD1. After removal of 6 bases from V and 2 bases from J, the junction contained 5 bases not matched to a gene. Germline V lookup: CDR1 SGHDT, CDR2 YYEEEE. CDR3 length: 13 amino acids.